These 8 T cell receptor beta chains originate from one sample sequenced in a study of blood T cell repertoires in COVID-19. TCRdb's copy holds only in-frame clones and misses some; the assay was immunoSEQ multiplex PCR. Of some 170,000 clones in the sample, approximately 85% were seen once. Sequenced: PBMCs or T cells enriched from blood (not recorded which). The receptors derive from a man in his forties who had recovered from COVID-19.

Only one count was recorded for this clone. This chain joins TRBV5-1 and TRBJ2-1; TRBD1 might be the D (6 bases). CDR3 size: 15 residues. The V and J ends lost 0 bases and 3 bases respectively, with 10 bases between them. Germline CDR1 reads SGHRS; CDR2 reads YFSETQ. The CDR3 nucleotides are TGCGCCAGCAGCTTGGAGGGACACGACTACAATGAGCAGTTCTTC. Amino acid sequence: CASSLEGHDYNEQFF. The variable domain in full, with the rest retrieved from reference TRBV5-1 and TRBJ2-1, is KAGVTQTPRYLIKTRGQQVTLSCSPISGHRSVSWYQQTPGQGLQFLFEYFSETQRNKGNFPGRFSGRQFSNSRSEMNVSTLELGDSALYLCASSLEGHDYNEQFFGPGTRLTVL.

V usage is TRBV7-9 and J usage is TRBJ1-4, with D unclear. Trimming stripped 1 base from V and 3 bases from J, with 12 bases between. The CDR3 is 16 residues long. CDR1 and CDR2 from the germline V gene are SEHNR and FQNEAQ (reference sequence). This CDR3 is CASSLDSGLANEKLFF. DNA of the CDR3: TGTGCCAGCAGCTTAGATTCTGGCCTGGCTAATGAAAAACTGTTTTTT.

V is TRBV28 and J is TRBJ2-7; TRBD1 might be the D (6 bases). Trimming shortened V by 1 base and J by 5 bases, and 12 bases separated the two germline ends. Germline V gene lookup returns CDR1 MDHEN and CDR2 SYDVKM. The CDR3 is made up of 14 amino acids. The CDR3: CASSLFGQSNEQYF. The DNA for the CDR3 is TGTGCCAGCAGTTTATTCGGACAGTCTAACGAGCAGTACTTC.

The V and J genes are TRBV7-9 and TRBJ2-3; maybe TRBD1 (5 bases). This CDR3 spans 14 amino acids. Germline CDR1 is SEHNR and CDR2 is FQNEAQ (reference sequence). The V and J ends lost 8 bases and 0 bases respectively, with 12 bases between them. This chain's CDR3 is CASGDHRSTDTQYF. The CDR3 nucleotides read TGTGCCAGCGGTGATCACAGGAGCACAGATACGCAGTATTTT.

The chain employs TRBV5-1 and TRBJ2-5; a possible D gene is TRBD2 (6 bases). CDR1 SGHRS and CDR2 YFSETQ come from the germline V gene. The V end was cut by 0 bases, the J end by 4 bases, with 13 bases between. The CDR3 is 15 amino acids. The chain's CDR3 is CASSLAAGRTETQYF. DNA for the CDR3: TGCGCCAGCAGCTTGGCAGCGGGTAGAACAGAGACCCAGTACTTC.

The chain joins TRBV7-9 to TRBJ2-3; no reliable D call. V dropped 7 bases and J dropped 2 bases, with 10 bases sitting between them. CDR3 length equals 13 residues. The germline gives CDR1 SEHNR, CDR2 FQNEAQ (reference sequence). The chain's CDR3 is CASTAQDTDTQYF. CDR3 bases: TGTGCCAGCACCGCCCAGGACACAGATACGCAGTATTTT. The full variable domain, completed using reference TRBV7-9 and TRBJ2-3, is DTGVSQNPRHKITKRGQNVTFRCDPISEHNRLYWYRQTLGQGPEFLTYFQNEAQLEKSRLLSDRFSAERPKGSFSTLEIQRTEQGDSAMYLCASTAQDTDTQYFGPGTRLTVL.

This chain connects TRBV27 to TRBJ1-6, with 7 bases lining up with TRBD1. The CDR3 totals 14 residues. Trimming cost V 4 bases and J 7 bases; bases outside gene matches: 4. Germline V lookup: CDR1 MNHEY, CDR2 SMNVEV (reference sequence). CDR3 DNA: TGTGCCAGCAGTTGGACAGGCCTCAATTCACCCCTCCACTTT. As protein: CASSWTGLNSPLHF.

This clone appeared once. The chain combines TRBV5-6 with TRBJ1-1; no definite D call. V was clipped by 0 bases and J by 3 bases, with 3 bases between them. The CDR3 has 12 residues. Germline CDR1 reads SGHDT; CDR2 reads YYEEEE. In DNA, the CDR3 is TGTGCCAGCAGCTTGGGAGACACTGAAGCTTTCTTT. It specifies CASSLGDTEAFF.